A single sample gave rise to the 32 T cell receptor beta chains below, sequenced in a study of cytomegalovirus exposure and HLA in healthy donors. A multiplex PCR was run with 60 Vbeta primers and 13 Jbeta primers. Profiled with immunoSEQ multiplex PCR; TCRdb holds only in-frame clones, not every one. The sample shows about 130,000 clones, approximately 85% of them seen only once. The sequencing input was PBMCs. These receptors all stem from a boy aged 5-17 years in good health and CMV-seronegative.

V usage is TRBV5-8 and J usage is TRBJ2-5; tentatively, D is TRBD1 (5 bases). Germline V gene data show CDR1 as SGHTS and CDR2 as YDEGEE. The CDR3 contains 12 residues. V lost 1 base and J 13 bases, leaving 14 bases between the germline ends. This CDR3 is CASSLLEQGPYF. The CDR3 coding sequence is TGTGCCAGCAGCTTGTTAGAGCAGGGTCCGTACTTC.

This chain links TRBV9 with TRBJ1-2; 9 bases match TRBD1. V was pared by 4 bases and J by 4 bases, with 14 bases of the junction left unmatched. This CDR3 contains 17 residues. Germline-derived CDR1 and CDR2 are SGDLS and YYNGEE. CDR3 DNA sequence: TGTGCCAGCAGCTCCCGGGACAGGGAAGGGGGAGGCTATGGCTACACCTTC. As protein: CASSSRDREGGGYGYTF.

The chain has TRBV5-4 and TRBJ2-5; TRBD2 might be the D (6 bases). The CDR3 covers 12 residues. The germline CDR1 and CDR2 sequences are SGHNT and YYREEE (reference sequence). With 7 bases removed from V and 7 bases from J, the gap between germline ends came to 14 bases. The CDR3 is CASGRDHGTQYF. Written as DNA, the CDR3 is TGTGCCAGCGGGCGGGACCATGGGACCCAGTACTTC.

The V gene is TRBV7-9, the J gene TRBJ2-3; D not certain. The CDR3 runs 14 residues. From germline, CDR1 is SEHNR and CDR2 FQNEAQ (reference sequence). V was pared by 5 bases and J by 2 bases, with 11 bases between. The DNA of the CDR3 is TGTGCCAGCAGCCCTATAGAGTACACAGATACGCAGTATTTT. It is translated as CASSPIEYTDTQYF.

This chain connects TRBV7-2 to TRBJ1-5; D is possibly TRBD1 (5 bases). This CDR3 region has 15 residues. The germline CDR1 and CDR2 sequences are SGHTA and FQGNSA. V lost 1 base to trimming and J lost 7 bases, with 14 bases between them. DNA for the CDR3: TGTGCCAGCAGCTTAGGGGGGAGGTCAGGGCAGCCCCAGCATTTT. Translating gives CASSLGGRSGQPQHF.

J is TRBJ2-7 and V is TRBV18; D not certain. The CDR3 runs 15 residues. Trimming removed 1 base at V and 7 bases at J, with 17 bases between. Germline assignment: CDR1 KGHSH and CDR2 LQKENI. DNA of the CDR3: TGTGCCAGCTCACCACAGCAAGAACGTAGTCATGAGCAGTACTTC. This sequence encodes CASSPQQERSHEQYF.

This clone was seen once. The gene calls are TRBV5-1 and TRBJ2-1, with a possible D match to TRBD2 (7 bases). The CDR3 extends over 20 amino acids. V lost 1 base and J 0 bases, leaving 23 bases between the germline ends. CDR1 and CDR2 from the germline V gene are SGHRS and YFSETQ. CDR3 bases: TGCGCCAGCAGCTTGCCGTCAAGGGGGGGTACGTTACGCTCCTACAATGAGCAGTTCTTC. It is translated as CASSLPSRGGTLRSYNEQFF.

V usage is TRBV27 and J usage is TRBJ2-7; TRBD1 matches at 8 bases. Germline assignment: CDR1 MNHEY and CDR2 SMNVEV (reference sequence). The CDR3 extends over 14 amino acids. J was trimmed by 3 bases and V by 4 bases; bases with no gene match: 5. The CDR3 region is CASSSVTGGYEQYF. CDR3 DNA: TGTGCCAGCAGTTCAGTAACAGGGGGCTACGAGCAGTACTTC.

V is TRBV6-5 and J is TRBJ1-1; D possibly corresponds to TRBD1 (5 bases). Germline CDR1 is MNHEY and CDR2 is SVGAGI. The CDR3 length is 12 residues. Trimming cost V 6 bases and J 5 bases, with 10 bases left between them. Here the CDR3 reads CASRSGLTEAFF. As DNA, the CDR3 is TGTGCCAGCAGATCAGGGCTTACTGAAGCTTTCTTT.

This clone was observed a few times. The rearrangement joins TRBV4-2 to TRBJ1-4; D not resolved. CDR1 is LGHNA, CDR2 YNFKEQ, per germline. The CDR3 totals 12 residues. Trimming shortened V by 4 bases and J by 8 bases, and 8 bases separated the two germline ends. The chain's CDR3 is CASSPLREKLFF. CDR3 bases: TGTGCCAGCAGCCCCCTGAGGGAAAAACTGTTTTTT.

This clone showed up just once. V and J are TRBV6-1 and TRBJ1-5, with 8 positions matching TRBD1. Germline V CDR1 and CDR2: MNHNS, SASEGT. The CDR3 is 18 amino acids. V shed 1 base and J 6 bases; nucleotides not matched to a gene: 14. CDR3 loop: CASSEVLPGGSRVQPQHF. DNA of the CDR3: TGTGCCAGCAGTGAAGTTCTTCCAGGGGGCTCTCGTGTTCAGCCCCAGCATTTT.

The table lists this clone with a few counts. The genes are TRBV5-6 and TRBJ2-7; D remains ambiguous. The V and J ends lost 3 bases and 9 bases respectively, with 10 bases between them. The CDR3 contains 11 residues. Germline CDR1 and CDR2: SGHDT and YYEEEE. This CDR3 reads CASSSQVGQYF. Here the CDR3 DNA reads TGTGCCAGCAGCTCCCAGGTGGGGCAGTACTTC. Full variable domain (rest looked up from reference TRBV5-6 and TRBJ2-7): DAGVTQSPTHLIKTRGQQVTLRCSPKSGHDTVSWYQQALGQGPQFIFQYYEEEERQRGNFPDRFSGHQFPNYSSELNVNALLLGDSALYLCASSSQVGQYFGPGTRLTVT.

The chain couples TRBV7-9 to TRBJ2-1; D gene ambiguous. Germline V gene sequence: CDR1 SEHNR, CDR2 FQNEAQ (reference sequence). The ends were cut back, 5 bases at V and 5 bases at J, with 16 bases in the middle. CDR3 length equals 15 residues. Here the CDR3 DNA reads TGTGCCAGCAGCCCCCGTAGACTCGATAACAATGAGCAGTTCTTC. Protein sequence: CASSPRRLDNNEQFF.

The chain has TRBV4-1 and TRBJ1-1; 12 positions agree with TRBD1. V lost 4 bases, J lost 3 bases, and 18 bases stayed unmatched. The CDR3 is made up of 20 amino acids. CDR1 is MGHRA, CDR2 YSYEKL, per germline. The CDR3 loop is CASSPMSSGTGGARDTEAFF. CDR3 DNA sequence: TGCGCCAGCAGCCCCATGTCTAGTGGGACAGGGGGCGCGAGGGACACTGAAGCTTTCTTT.

The chain couples TRBV28 to TRBJ2-7; 7 positions agree with TRBD1. Germline trimming cut 5 bases from V and 3 bases from J; bases unmatched to any gene: 7. The CDR3 is 14 amino acids. Germline V gene data show CDR1 as MDHEN and CDR2 as SYDVKM. The CDR3 sequence: CASSRGDSYYEQYF. CDR3 DNA sequence: TGTGCCAGCAGTCGAGGGGACAGCTACTACGAGCAGTACTTC.

CDR3 amino acids: CASSLYGGASTGELFF. The CDR3 DNA reads TGTGCCAGCAGCTTATACGGGGGGGCCTCAACCGGGGAGCTGTTTTTT. The genes are TRBV7-6 and TRBJ2-2, with 8 bases that match TRBD2. The trim removed 2 bases at V and 5 bases at J, leaving 7 bases unmatched. This CDR3 is built from 16 residues. Per germline, CDR1 SGHVS and CDR2 FNYEAQ.

Turning to this clone: Other DNA variants within this sample encode the same CDR3. The V and J genes are TRBV4-1 and TRBJ2-3, with no clear D. Trimming took 0 bases from V and 0 from J, leaving 7 bases between them. The CDR3 totals 15 residues. Per the germline V gene, CDR1 is MGHRA and CDR2 is YSYEKL. The CDR3 DNA is TGCGCCAGCAGCCAAGATCCGGGTAGCACAGATACGCAGTATTTT. This translates into CASSQDPGSTDTQYF.

DNA for the CDR3: TGTGCCAGCAGTTCCACAAGACTAGCGGGGCACTACGAGCAGTACTTC. Its protein product is CASSSTRLAGHYEQYF. The chain combines TRBV6-6 with TRBJ2-7, with 11 positions matching TRBD2. The CDR3 length is 16 residues. Germline V gene sequence: CDR1 MNHNY, CDR2 SVGAGI (reference sequence). V dropped 4 bases and J dropped 3; count of bases not matched to a gene: 8.

The rearrangement uses TRBV4-1 and TRBJ2-7, with 9 bases lining up with TRBD1. CDR3 length: 17 amino acids. Germline CDR1 MGHRA, CDR2 YSYEKL. The ends lost 1 base at V and 1 base at J; junction bases unmatched: 8. The CDR3 nucleotides are TGCGCCAGCAGCCAAGTGCGTATGGGACAGGGTTCCTACGAGCAGTACTTC. Protein sequence: CASSQVRMGQGSYEQYF.

CDR3: CASSNDRANTEAFF. Written as DNA, the CDR3 is TGTGCCAGCAGCAATGACAGGGCGAACACTGAAGCTTTCTTT. The V gene is TRBV27, the J gene TRBJ1-1; 7 bases are a match to TRBD1. The germline V gene encodes CDR1 MNHEY and CDR2 SMNVEV (reference sequence). The CDR3 runs to 14 residues. V lost 6 bases, J lost 1 base, and 5 bases stayed unmatched.

In this sample, this clone turned up once. The chain recombines TRBV6-5 with TRBJ2-3, with 7 nucleotides matching TRBD1. Germline V gives CDR1 MNHEY, CDR2 SVGAGI. V lost 4 bases, J lost 1 base, and 5 bases stayed unmatched. CDR3 length: 15 residues. Here the CDR3 DNA reads TGTGCCAGCAGTTTTAACAGGGGTGGCACAGATACGCAGTATTTT. It encodes CASSFNRGGTDTQYF.

The chain has TRBV18 and TRBJ2-2; tentatively, D is TRBD1 (6 bases). V lost 2 bases, J lost 7 bases, and 11 bases lay in between. Germline CDR1 reads KGHSH; CDR2 reads LQKENI. The CDR3 is 14 residues long. CDR3 sequence: CASSPTGNDGELFF. The CDR3 DNA is TGTGCCAGCTCACCAACAGGGAATGACGGGGAGCTGTTTTTT.

The genes are TRBV10-3 and TRBJ1-5; the match to TRBD1 covers 9 bases. The junction had 6 bases not matched to a gene; V was cut back by 2 bases and J by 1 base. There are 17 residues in the CDR3. The germline gives CDR1 ENHRY, CDR2 SYGVKD. Here the CDR3 DNA reads TGTGCCATCAGTGAGCCAACAGGGGGCACCAGCAATCAGCCCCAGCATTTT. It encodes CAISEPTGGTSNQPQHF.

V is TRBV19 and J is TRBJ2-7, with D uncertain. CDR1 is LNHDA, CDR2 SQIVND, per germline (reference sequence). Deletions cut 3 bases from V and 0 bases from J, with 6 bases between. The CDR3 is 13 amino acids. CDR3: CASSITVSYEQYF. The CDR3 DNA reads as TGTGCCAGTAGTATCACGGTCTCCTACGAGCAGTACTTC.

The CDR3 reads CASSSTPPGRYGYTF. The CDR3 DNA reads as TGCGCCAGCAGCTCGACCCCACCGGGTCGCTATGGCTACACCTTC. The chain employs TRBV5-1 and TRBJ1-2; no firm D call. The germline V gene has CDR1 SGHRS and CDR2 YFSETQ. V dropped 3 bases and J dropped 4 bases, with 16 bases sitting between them. This CDR3 comprises 15 residues.

The CDR3 sequence: CAISRRGSTDTQYF. Written as DNA, the CDR3 is TGTGCCATTTCCCGGCGGGGAAGCACAGATACGCAGTATTTT. The chain is built from TRBV27 and TRBJ2-3; D may be TRBD2 (6 bases). The CDR3 length is 14 residues. Between the trimmed V and J ends, which lost 10 bases and 0 bases, there was a span of 14 bases. The V gene's germline CDR1 is MNHEY and CDR2 SMNVEV (reference sequence).

The CDR3 reads CASSVGGQGIGYGYTF. For the CDR3, the DNA is TGTGCCAGCAGCGTAGGTGGACAGGGTATTGGGTATGGCTACACCTTC. The V call is TRBV9, the J call TRBJ1-2; 8 nucleotides agree with TRBD1. This CDR3 spans 16 amino acids. Per germline, CDR1 SGDLS and CDR2 YYNGEE. V lost 0 bases, J lost 5 bases, and 9 bases stayed unmatched.

The chain employs TRBV7-6 and TRBJ1-4, with 7 bases identical to TRBD1. CDR3 size: 15 residues. Germline-derived CDR1 and CDR2 are SGHVS and FNYEAQ. V lost 5 bases and J lost 3; bases outside the gene matches: 6. CDR3 amino acids: CASSLTGESNEKLFF. DNA of the CDR3: TGTGCCAGCAGCCTTACAGGGGAATCTAATGAAAAACTGTTTTTT.

This chain connects TRBV2 to TRBJ1-1; possible D gene TRBD1, 5 bases. This CDR3 has 11 residues. Trimming shortened V by 8 bases and J by 3 bases, and 7 bases separated the two germline ends. Germline V gives CDR1 SNHLY, CDR2 FYNNEI. The CDR3 DNA follows: TGTGCCAGCCAAGGGGACACTGAAGCTTTCTTT. The encoded protein is CASQGDTEAFF.

This chain uses TRBV7-9 with TRBJ2-7; 8 bases match TRBD2. Trimming removed 5 bases from V and 5 bases from J; junction bases left unmatched: 14. This CDR3 is built from 16 residues. Germline V gives CDR1 SEHNR, CDR2 FQNEAQ (reference sequence). Here the CDR3 reads CASSLTGGLGDDEQYF. The CDR3 nucleotides read TGTGCCAGCAGCCTTACCGGGGGACTAGGTGACGACGAGCAGTACTTC.

About this clone itself: A much larger clone is a single base away; this may be a read error. This chain uses TRBV6-5 with TRBJ2-3; possibly TRBD2 for D (5 bases). The ends were cut back, 5 bases at V and 0 bases at J, with 6 bases in the middle. CDR1 and CDR2 from the germline V gene are MNHEY and SVGAGI. The CDR3 covers 13 residues. The CDR3 region is CASSGGSTDTQYF. CDR3 bases: TGTGCCAGCAGTGGCGGGAGCACAGATACGCAGTATTTT.

This chain links TRBV7-9 with TRBJ1-5, with TRBD1 matching over 7 bases. The DNA end is a closer match to TRBJ2-3, so the J assignment may be wrong. The germline gives CDR1 SEHNR, CDR2 FQNEAQ (reference sequence). This CDR3 spans 15 amino acids. CDR3 region: CASSLGQGKDQPQYF. CDR3 coding DNA: TGTGCCAGCAGCTTAGGACAGGGAAAAGATCAGCCCCAGTATTTT.